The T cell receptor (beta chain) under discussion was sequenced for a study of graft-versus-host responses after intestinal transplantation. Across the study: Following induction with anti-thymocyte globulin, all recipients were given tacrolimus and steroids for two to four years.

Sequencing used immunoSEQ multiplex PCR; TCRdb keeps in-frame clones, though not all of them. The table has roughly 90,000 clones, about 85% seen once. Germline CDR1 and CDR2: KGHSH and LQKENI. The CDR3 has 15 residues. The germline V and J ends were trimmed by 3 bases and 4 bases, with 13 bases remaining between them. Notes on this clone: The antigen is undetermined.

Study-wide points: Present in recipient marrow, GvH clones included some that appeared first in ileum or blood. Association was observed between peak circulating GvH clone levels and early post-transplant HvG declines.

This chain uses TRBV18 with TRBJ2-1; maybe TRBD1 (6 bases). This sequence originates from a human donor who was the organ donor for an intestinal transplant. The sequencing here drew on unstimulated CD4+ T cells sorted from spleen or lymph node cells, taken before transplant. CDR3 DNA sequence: TGTGCCAGCTCACCCCTGGCAGGGGAGTACAATGAGCAGTTCTTC. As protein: CASSPLAGEYNEQFF.